This T cell receptor (beta chain) originates from a study of shared clonotypes between healthy human individuals. Study-level background: The study used three CD4 naive, three CD4 memory, two CD8 naive and one CD8 memory plate per donor.

From germline, CDR1 is SGHNT and CDR2 YYREEE (reference sequence). The CDR3 length is 13 residues. With 4 bases removed from V and 7 bases from J, the gap between germline ends came to 11 bases. Measured with immunoSEQ multiplex PCR; TCRdb has only the in-frame clones, and not every one. The table shows 850,000 to 1,200,000 clones, with around four fifths occurring only once. The origin of this receptor is a man aged 18 to 30 in good health. The chain combines TRBV5-4 with TRBJ2-2, with D hard to call. Sample: memory CD4+ T cells sorted from blood. The subset: CD45RA-negative fraction. CDR3 sequence: CASSIRSGGELFF. The CDR3, as DNA: TGTGCCAGCAGCATCCGCTCAGGCGGGGAGCTGTTTTTT.